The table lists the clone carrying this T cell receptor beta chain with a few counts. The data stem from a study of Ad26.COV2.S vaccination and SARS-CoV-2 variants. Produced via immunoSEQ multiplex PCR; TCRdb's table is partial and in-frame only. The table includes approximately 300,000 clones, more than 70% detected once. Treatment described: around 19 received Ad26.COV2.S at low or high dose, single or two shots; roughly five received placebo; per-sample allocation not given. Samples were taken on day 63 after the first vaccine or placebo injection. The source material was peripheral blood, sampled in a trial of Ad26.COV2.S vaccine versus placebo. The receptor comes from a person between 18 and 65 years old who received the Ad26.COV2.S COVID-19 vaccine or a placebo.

In DNA form, the CDR3 reads TGTGCCAGCAGTTTAAGAGGGGAACAGGGGGCTGGCGGCTACACCTTC. Translated: CASSLRGEQGAGGYTF. The rearrangement uses TRBV27 and TRBJ1-2; 9 nucleotides match TRBD1. Germline V gene lookup returns CDR1 MNHEY and CDR2 SMNVEV (reference sequence). The CDR3 length is 16 residues. V was pared by 2 bases and J by 8 bases, with 12 bases of the junction left unmatched.